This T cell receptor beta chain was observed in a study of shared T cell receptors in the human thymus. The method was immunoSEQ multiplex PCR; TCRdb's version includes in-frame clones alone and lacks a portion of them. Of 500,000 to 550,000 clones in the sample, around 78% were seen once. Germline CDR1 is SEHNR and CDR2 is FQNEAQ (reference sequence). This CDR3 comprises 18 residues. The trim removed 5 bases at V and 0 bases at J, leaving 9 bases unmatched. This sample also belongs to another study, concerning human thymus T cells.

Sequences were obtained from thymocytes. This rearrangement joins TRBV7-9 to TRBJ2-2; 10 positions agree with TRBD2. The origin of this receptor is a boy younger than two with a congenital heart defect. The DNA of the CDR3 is TGTGCCAGCAGCCGACTAGCGGGTAATTCCGCGAACACCGGGGAGCTGTTTTTT. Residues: CASSRLAGNSANTGELFF.